A single sample gave rise to the 3 T cell receptor beta chains below, sequenced in a study of blood T cell repertoires in COVID-19. Produced via immunoSEQ multiplex PCR; TCRdb's table is partial and in-frame only. Here the sample spans around 160,000 clones, about nine tenths being singletons. The sample taken for sequencing was peripheral blood. All receptors derive from a human donor in a cohort sampled during active COVID-19.

This chain uses TRBV19 with TRBJ2-1; 7 bases are shared with TRBD2. CDR3 size: 16 residues. V was pared by 1 base and J by 2 bases, with 5 bases of the junction left unmatched. Germline loops: CDR1 LNHDA, CDR2 SQIVND (reference sequence). CDR3 in amino acids: CASSIGGGRAYNEQFF. CDR3 DNA sequence: TGTGCCAGTAGTATAGGAGGTGGGAGGGCCTACAATGAGCAGTTCTTC.

This clone was observed a single time. The V and J genes are TRBV7-2 and TRBJ1-2; D remains unclear. In germline, CDR1 is SGHTA, CDR2 FQGNSA. Trimming took 4 bases from V and 1 from J, leaving 19 bases between them. The CDR3 extends over 17 amino acids. In nucleotides, the CDR3 is TGTGCCAGCAGCTCTCGATTACAGCAGCCGAATAACTATGGCTACACCTTC. This encodes CASSSRLQQPNNYGYTF. The full variable domain, its missing parts supplied by reference TRBV7-2 and TRBJ1-2, is GAGVSQSPSNKVTEKGKDVELRCDPISGHTALYWYRQSLGQGLEFLIYFQGNSAPDKSGLPSDRFSAERTGGSVSTLTIQRTQQEDSAVYLCASSSRLQQPNNYGYTFGSGTRLTVV.

The gene calls are TRBV27 and TRBJ1-1, with 7 bases lining up with TRBD1. The V and J ends lost 1 base and 0 bases, in that order; junction bases with no gene match: 5. CDR3 length equals 16 residues. Germline lookup yields CDR1 MNHEY and CDR2 SMNVEV (reference sequence). CDR3 protein: CASSLFADRVNTEAFF. DNA for the CDR3: TGTGCCAGCAGTTTATTCGCCGACAGGGTGAACACTGAAGCTTTCTTT.